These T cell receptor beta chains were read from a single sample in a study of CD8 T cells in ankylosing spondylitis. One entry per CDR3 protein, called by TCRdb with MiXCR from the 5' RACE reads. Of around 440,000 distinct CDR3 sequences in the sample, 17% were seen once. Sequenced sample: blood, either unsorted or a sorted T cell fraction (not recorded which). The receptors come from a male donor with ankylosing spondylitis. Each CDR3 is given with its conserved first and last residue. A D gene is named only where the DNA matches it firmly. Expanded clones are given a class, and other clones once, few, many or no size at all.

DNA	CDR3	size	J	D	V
TGTGCCAGCACTGGGGAGGGATACGAGCAGTACTTC	CASTGEGYEQYF	NA	TRBJ2-7	TRBD2	TRBV7-9
TGCGCCAGCAGCCAAGTGATCGACCCGAGGACGGGACAGTTCAATCAGCCCCAGCATTTT	CASSQVIDPRTGQFNQPQHF	few	TRBJ1-5	TRBD1	TRBV4-1
TGCAGTGCTGGGGCGATGGTGGACTACACCTTC	CSAGAMVDYTF	few	TRBJ1-2	NA	TRBV20-1
TGTGCCAGCAGTTACGATATCCGGGAAAAAAGCTCCTACGAGCAGTACTTC	CASSYDIREKSSYEQYF	NA	TRBJ2-7	NA	TRBV6-2/TRBV6-3
TGTGCCAGCAGCGGTAGCGGGAGAACAGATACGCAGTATTTT	CASSGSGRTDTQYF	NA	TRBJ2-3	TRBD2	TRBV9
TGCGCCAGCAGCTTGGGGGTGGACAGGATTGCTAACTATGGCTACACCTTC	CASSLGVDRIANYGYTF	NA	TRBJ1-2	TRBD1	TRBV5-1
TGCGCCAGCAGCCCAGGGGCCCCCCTTTACGAGCAGTACTTC	CASSPGAPLYEQYF	many	TRBJ2-7	NA	TRBV5-1
TGCGCCAGCTCGAACAGATCTCCTAACACTGAAGCTTTCTTT	CASSNRSPNTEAFF	few	TRBJ1-1	NA	TRBV4-1
TGTGCCAGCAGAGAGACAGGTCTGAACACTGAAGCTTTCTTT	CASRETGLNTEAFF	NA	TRBJ1-1	NA	TRBV3-1
TGCAGTGCTAGCAGGCGACAGGGGGCACCCCATGAGCAGTTCTTC	CSASRRQGAPHEQFF	NA	TRBJ2-1	TRBD1	TRBV20-1
TGTGCCAGCAGTTATGCCGGGACAGGGGTTGGCTATGGCTACACCTTC	CASSYAGTGVGYGYTF	NA	TRBJ1-2	TRBD1	TRBV12-3/TRBV12-4
TGTGCCAGTAGTAGTTGGACAGGTCGATCGGAGACCCAGTACTTC	CASSSWTGRSETQYF	NA	TRBJ2-5	TRBD1	TRBV19
TGCGCCAGCGCGGCACCGGGACTGGGGACAGATACGCAGTATTTT	CASAAPGLGTDTQYF	NA	TRBJ2-3	NA	TRBV5-1
TGCGCCAGCAGCTTGAAAGGGACAGGGGGGACCGGGTACACCTTC	CASSLKGTGGTGYTF	NA	TRBJ1-2	TRBD1	TRBV5-1
TGTGCCAGCAGCTTACGGGGTTCTGGAAACACCACATATTTT	CASSLRGSGNTTYF	NA	TRBJ1-3	NA	TRBV7-9
TGCAGTGCTAGAGTCCCGGGACAGGGGTTTCGGCAGCCCCAGCATTTT	CSARVPGQGFRQPQHF	NA	TRBJ1-5	TRBD1	TRBV20-1
TGTGCCATCAGTGAGAGAGGGGGAGATAGGGACGAGCAGTACTTC	CAISERGGDRDEQYF	few	TRBJ2-7	NA	TRBV10-3
TGCGCCAGCAGCTTGGTTGCAGGTTCAGACTATGGCTACACCTTC	CASSLVAGSDYGYTF	few	TRBJ1-2	NA	TRBV5-1
TGTGCCAGCAGTTACTCTCCCTGGACAGGCTTTAGCAATCAGCCCCAGCATTTT	CASSYSPWTGFSNQPQHF	NA	TRBJ1-5	TRBD1	TRBV6-2/TRBV6-3
TGCAGTGCTAGAGCCCTGGGGTCTCAGGGAAAGCTAGCCAAAAACATTCAGTACTTC	CSARALGSQGKLAKNIQYF	NA	TRBJ2-4	NA	TRBV20-1
TGCGCCAGCAGCTTGGAATACGCGGGAGGGCCGGGGGACGAGCAGTACTTC	CASSLEYAGGPGDEQYF	NA	TRBJ2-7	TRBD2	TRBV5-1
TGCGCCAGCAGCAGGGAAGCTAACTATGGCTACACCTTC	CASSREANYGYTF	NA	TRBJ1-2	NA	TRBV5-1
TGTGCCAGCAGCTCCCCGGACAGCCCCCAAGAGACCCAGTACTTC	CASSSPDSPQETQYF	few	TRBJ2-5	NA	TRBV3-1
TGTGCCAGCAGTTACTTAAGCGGGGGAGAGACCCAGTACTTC	CASSYLSGGETQYF	NA	TRBJ2-5	TRBD2	TRBV6-2/TRBV6-3
TGTGCCAGCAGCGGGATCGTGGGGTTAGAGACCCAGTACTTC	CASSGIVGLETQYF	NA	TRBJ2-5	NA	TRBV7-2
TGCGCCAGCAGCCTATACACAGGACATACCTACGAGCAGTACTTC	CASSLYTGHTYEQYF	NA	TRBJ2-7	NA	TRBV4-1
TGTGCCAGCAGCCAGACAGGCAAAGCAACTAATGAAAAACTGTTTTTT	CASSQTGKATNEKLFF	NA	TRBJ1-4	NA	TRBV7-9
TGTGCCAGCAGAGTAGTTCGCGGGAACACTGAAGCTTTCTTT	CASRVVRGNTEAFF	NA	TRBJ1-1	NA	TRBV12-3/TRBV12-4
TGCAGTGTTGGTCGTGAAAAACTGTTTTTT	CSVGREKLFF	NA	TRBJ1-4	NA	TRBV20-1
TGTGCCAGCAGCTTCCTGCCAGGGGCTGGTGAAAAACTGTTTTTT	CASSFLPGAGEKLFF	many	TRBJ1-4	NA	TRBV7-2
TGTGCCATCAGTGGGTCAGGGGCCGAGCAGTACTTC	CAISGSGAEQYF	many	TRBJ2-7	NA	TRBV10-3
TGTGCCAGCTCACCCGTCCAGGCTGAGCAGTTCTTC	CASSPVQAEQFF	many	TRBJ2-1	NA	TRBV18
TGTGCCAGCAGCTCATGGGGCGGTGAGCAGTTCTTC	CASSSWGGEQFF	NA	TRBJ2-1	NA	TRBV5-8
TGCAGTGCTAGACGACAAGACACTGAAGCTTTCTTT	CSARRQDTEAFF	NA	TRBJ1-1	NA	TRBV20-1
TGTGCCTGGGCGACTAGCGGGGGGCTCCACTACAATGAGCAGTTCTTC	CAWATSGGLHYNEQFF	few	TRBJ2-1	TRBD2	TRBV30
TGTGCCAGCAGTTCTACAGGGGCTCGAGGCGAGCAGTACTTC	CASSSTGARGEQYF	many	TRBJ2-7	TRBD1	TRBV6-5
TGTGCCACCAGTGATGGTTCTGCAGTTCAGGATGAGCAGTTCTTC	CATSDGSAVQDEQFF	NA	TRBJ2-1	NA	TRBV24-1
TGTGCCAGCAGGGGAGGGGACGGTTCGGCTTTCTTT	CASRGGDGSAFF	many	TRBJ1-1	NA	TRBV12-3/TRBV12-4
TGTGCCAGCAGTTACTCGGGACTCCGTGAGCAGTTCTTC	CASSYSGLREQFF	few	TRBJ2-1	NA	TRBV6-2/TRBV6-3
TGCGCCAGCAGGCCGACCGAGGGACAGTCATCAATAGCCAAAAACATTCAGTACTTC	CASRPTEGQSSIAKNIQYF	few	TRBJ2-4	TRBD1	TRBV5-1
TGTGCCAGCAGCTTTTCAGGGGGCGCTTCCTATGGCTACACCTTC	CASSFSGGASYGYTF	few	TRBJ1-2	TRBD1	TRBV7-2
TGTGCCAACCGGGCAGGGGGCAAGGTGAACACTGAAGCTTTCTTT	CANRAGGKVNTEAFF	NA	TRBJ1-1	TRBD1	TRBV2
TGTGCCAGCAGCCTCGCGCCCCAGGGGGCTTATGGCTACACCTTC	CASSLAPQGAYGYTF	few	TRBJ1-2	TRBD1	TRBV9
TGCGCCAGCAGTCCCCAAGCGGGTCGGACCTACGAGCAGTACTTC	CASSPQAGRTYEQYF	many	TRBJ2-7	NA	TRBV5-1
TGCAGTGCTCTTACGACGACTAGGGGGGACGAGCAGTACTTC	CSALTTTRGDEQYF	NA	TRBJ2-7	NA	TRBV20-1
TGCGCCAGCAGCTTGGTAGCAGGGGTCACCGGGGAGCTGTTTTTT	CASSLVAGVTGELFF	few	TRBJ2-2	NA	TRBV5-1
TGCGCCAGCAGCTTTTTAGACTCCCGCACAGATACGCAGTATTTT	CASSFLDSRTDTQYF	few	TRBJ2-3	NA	TRBV5-1
TGCAGCGTAGAGAAGACAGGGCTTAACTATGGCTACACCTTC	CSVEKTGLNYGYTF	few	TRBJ1-2	TRBD1	TRBV29-1
TGTGCCAGCTCACCCGGGACAGGTCCCAATCAGCCCCAGCATTTT	CASSPGTGPNQPQHF	NA	TRBJ1-5	TRBD1	TRBV18
TGCGCCAGCAGTAAGGAGGGTAGAAAGGAAAAACTGTTTTTT	CASSKEGRKEKLFF	NA	TRBJ1-4	NA	TRBV5-1
TGTGCCAGCAGCCAAGCGGGGGGAATCGAAGAGACCCAGTACTTC	CASSQAGGIEETQYF	NA	TRBJ2-5	TRBD2	TRBV4-2
TGTGCCAGCAGCAGCGGGCCAGGGCGTTTACTAGCCAAAAACATTCAGTACTTC	CASSSGPGRLLAKNIQYF	NA	TRBJ2-4	NA	TRBV21-1
TGCGCCAGCAGAGTCATGCCCGACAGGGCGCTCTCCACTGAAGCTTTCTTT	CASRVMPDRALSTEAFF	NA	TRBJ1-1	TRBD1	TRBV5-1
TGTGCCAGCAGCTTGGGCGGGGGGCGGCCCGGGGAGCTGTTTTTT	CASSLGGGRPGELFF	few	TRBJ2-2	TRBD2	TRBV5-6
TGTGCCAGTAGGAGGGGGGGATCTGGAAACACCATATATTTT	CASRRGGSGNTIYF	few	TRBJ1-3	NA	TRBV28
TGTGCCAGCAGTTTAGTAAGGTCGGATGGCTACACCTTC	CASSLVRSDGYTF	NA	TRBJ1-2	NA	TRBV12-3/TRBV12-4
TGTGCCAGCAGCTTGGCTAGTAAGACGGCCAGGCCTGGCACAGATACGCAGTATTTT	CASSLASKTARPGTDTQYF	NA	TRBJ2-3	NA	TRBV11-1
TGTGCCAGCAGCGTAGACGGCGGGGCCCTAGCCGAGCAGTACTTC	CASSVDGGALAEQYF	NA	TRBJ2-7	NA	TRBV9